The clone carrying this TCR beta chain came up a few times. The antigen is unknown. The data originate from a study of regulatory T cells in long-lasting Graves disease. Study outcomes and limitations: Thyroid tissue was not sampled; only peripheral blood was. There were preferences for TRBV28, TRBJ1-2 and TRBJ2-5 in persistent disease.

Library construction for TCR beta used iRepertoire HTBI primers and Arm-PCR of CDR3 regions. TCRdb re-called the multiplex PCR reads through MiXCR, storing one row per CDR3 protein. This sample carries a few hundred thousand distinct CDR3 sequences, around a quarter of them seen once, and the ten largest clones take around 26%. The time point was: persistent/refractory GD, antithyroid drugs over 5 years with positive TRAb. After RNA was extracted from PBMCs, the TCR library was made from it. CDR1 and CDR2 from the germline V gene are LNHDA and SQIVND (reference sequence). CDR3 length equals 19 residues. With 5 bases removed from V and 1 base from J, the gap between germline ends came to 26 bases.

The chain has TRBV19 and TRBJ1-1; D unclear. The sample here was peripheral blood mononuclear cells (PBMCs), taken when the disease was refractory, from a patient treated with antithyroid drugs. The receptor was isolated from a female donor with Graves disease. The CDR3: CASSSYPRLGSLRNTEAFF. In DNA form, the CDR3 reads TGTGCCAGTAGTTCCTACCCGAGGTTGGGGTCCCTCCGGAACACTGAAGCTTTCTTT.